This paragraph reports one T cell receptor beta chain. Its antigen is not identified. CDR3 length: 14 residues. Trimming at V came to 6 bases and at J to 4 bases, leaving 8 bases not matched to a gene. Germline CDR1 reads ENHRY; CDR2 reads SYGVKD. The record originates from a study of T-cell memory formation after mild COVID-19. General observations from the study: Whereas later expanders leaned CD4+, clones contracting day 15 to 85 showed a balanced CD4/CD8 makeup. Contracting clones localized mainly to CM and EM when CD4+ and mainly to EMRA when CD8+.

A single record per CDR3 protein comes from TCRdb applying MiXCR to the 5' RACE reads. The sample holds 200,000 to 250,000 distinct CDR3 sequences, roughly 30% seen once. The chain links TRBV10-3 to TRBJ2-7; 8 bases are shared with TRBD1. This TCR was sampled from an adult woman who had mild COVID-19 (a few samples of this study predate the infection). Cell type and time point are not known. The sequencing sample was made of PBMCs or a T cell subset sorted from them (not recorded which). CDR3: CAIRGTGRTYEQYF. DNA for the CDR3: TGTGCCATCAGGGGGACAGGTCGCACTTACGAGCAGTACTTC.